This TCR beta chain was recovered during a study of blood T cell repertoires in COVID-19. Overall study: T cells, B-cell-depleted T cells, or PBMCs provided the cDNA or gDNA that served as material.

Per the study methods: Reference gene primers were amplified, and this amplification served to estimate nucleated cell counts. Profiling relied on immunoSEQ multiplex PCR, and the TCRdb table lists in-frame clones only, not all of them. The V and J calls and clone size are taken from that table; D and trimming were inferred from the DNA. Of hundreds of thousands of clones listed, around 84% were seen once; the top ten hold 6.5% to 9%. Ages ranged from roughly 18 to 100 years, with residence in approximately 23 US areas. The CDR3 length is 15 residues. Deletions cut 6 bases from V and 5 bases from J, with 14 bases between. Germline V gives CDR1 MNHEY, CDR2 SVGAGI.

The rearrangement joins TRBV6-5 to TRBJ1-6; tentative D call: TRBD1 (5 bases). The source is a woman between 40 and 50 years old with acute COVID-19. The sequenced sample consisted of PBMCs or T cells enriched from blood (not recorded which). The DNA of the CDR3 is TGTGCCAGCAGCACAGTGACAGCCGATAATTCACCCCTCCACTTT. This translates into CASSTVTADNSPLHF.